The T cell receptor beta chain under discussion was sequenced for a study of shared clonotypes between healthy human individuals. Overall study findings and caveats: Rarefaction curves obtained for sorted subsets showed sequencing incomplete despite large depth.

Investigators divided CD4+ cells into CD45RA+ naive and CD45RA-negative memory subsets. The ends lost 3 bases at V and 4 bases at J; junction bases unmatched: 7. The V gene's germline CDR1 is SGHVS and CDR2 FQNEAQ. The CDR3 spans 17 residues. With respect to this clone: Its antigen is unidentified.

Using immunoSEQ multiplex PCR, the repertoire was profiled, and TCRdb retains in-frame clones only, with some absent. Found here are around 1.1 million clones, about 84% of them singletons; the top ten hold roughly 0.57%. Source material: memory CD4+ T cells from PBMCs. Subset defined: CD45RA-negative fraction. The TCR was taken from a young man in good health. Some clones in this sample may be carry-over from other donors' samples. V is TRBV7-8 and J is TRBJ1-4, with 11 bases lining up with TRBD1. CDR3 region: CASSLDRGLVRNEKLFF. CDR3 sequence (DNA): TGTGCCAGCAGCTTGGACAGGGGGCTCGTCCGTAATGAAAAACTGTTTTTT.